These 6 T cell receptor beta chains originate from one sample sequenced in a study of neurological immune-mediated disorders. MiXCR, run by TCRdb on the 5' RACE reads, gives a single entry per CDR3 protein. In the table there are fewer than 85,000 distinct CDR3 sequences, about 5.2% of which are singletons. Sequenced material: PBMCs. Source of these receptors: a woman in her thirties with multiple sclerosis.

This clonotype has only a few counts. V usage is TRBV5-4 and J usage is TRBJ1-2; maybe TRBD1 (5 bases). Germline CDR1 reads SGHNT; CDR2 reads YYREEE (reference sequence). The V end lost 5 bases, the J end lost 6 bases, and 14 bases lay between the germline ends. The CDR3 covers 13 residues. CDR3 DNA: TGTGCCAGCAGTTTTGGCCTGACAGATGGCTACACCTTC. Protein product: CASSFGLTDGYTF. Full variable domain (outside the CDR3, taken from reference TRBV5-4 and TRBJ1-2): ETGVTQSPTHLIKTRGQQVTLRCSSQSGHNTVSWYQQALGQGPQFIFQYYREEENGRGNFPPRFSGLQFPNYSSELNVNALELDDSALYLCASSFGLTDGYTFGSGTRLTVV.

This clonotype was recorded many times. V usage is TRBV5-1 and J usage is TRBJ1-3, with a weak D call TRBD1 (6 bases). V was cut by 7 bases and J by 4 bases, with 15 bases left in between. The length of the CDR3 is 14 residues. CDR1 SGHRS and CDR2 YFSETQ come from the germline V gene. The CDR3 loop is CASGGEAYGNTIYF. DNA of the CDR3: TGCGCCAGCGGGGGCGAAGCGTACGGAAACACCATATATTTT.

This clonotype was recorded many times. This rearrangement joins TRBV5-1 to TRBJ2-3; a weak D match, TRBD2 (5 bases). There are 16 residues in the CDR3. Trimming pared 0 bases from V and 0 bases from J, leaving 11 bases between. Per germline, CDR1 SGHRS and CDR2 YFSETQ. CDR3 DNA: TGCGCCAGCAGCTTGGAGTCTCCGGGGAGCACAGATACGCAGTATTTT. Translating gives CASSLESPGSTDTQYF.

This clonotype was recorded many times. DNA of the CDR3: TGCAGTGCTAGTACGATGACAGGGGGCTATGGCTACACCTTC. Protein sequence: CSASTMTGGYGYTF. J is TRBJ1-2 and V is TRBV20-1; 9 bases fit TRBD1. Germline CDR1 is DFQATT and CDR2 is SNEGSKA (reference sequence). CDR3 size: 14 residues. V trimming: 3 bases; J trimming: 4 bases; junction bases outside the gene matches: 6.

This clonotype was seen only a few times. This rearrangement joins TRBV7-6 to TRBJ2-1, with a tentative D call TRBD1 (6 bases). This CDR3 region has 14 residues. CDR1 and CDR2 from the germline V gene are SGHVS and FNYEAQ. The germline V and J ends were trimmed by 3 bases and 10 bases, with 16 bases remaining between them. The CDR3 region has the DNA TGTGCCAGCAGCTTGGGACATCCTGGGGGCGAGCAGTTCTTC. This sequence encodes CASSLGHPGGEQFF.

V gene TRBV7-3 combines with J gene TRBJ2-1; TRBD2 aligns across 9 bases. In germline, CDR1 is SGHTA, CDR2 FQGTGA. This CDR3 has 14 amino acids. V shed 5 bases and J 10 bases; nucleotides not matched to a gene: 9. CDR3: CASSRSGTSLEQFF. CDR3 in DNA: TGTGCCAGCAGCCGATCCGGGACTAGCTTAGAGCAGTTCTTC.